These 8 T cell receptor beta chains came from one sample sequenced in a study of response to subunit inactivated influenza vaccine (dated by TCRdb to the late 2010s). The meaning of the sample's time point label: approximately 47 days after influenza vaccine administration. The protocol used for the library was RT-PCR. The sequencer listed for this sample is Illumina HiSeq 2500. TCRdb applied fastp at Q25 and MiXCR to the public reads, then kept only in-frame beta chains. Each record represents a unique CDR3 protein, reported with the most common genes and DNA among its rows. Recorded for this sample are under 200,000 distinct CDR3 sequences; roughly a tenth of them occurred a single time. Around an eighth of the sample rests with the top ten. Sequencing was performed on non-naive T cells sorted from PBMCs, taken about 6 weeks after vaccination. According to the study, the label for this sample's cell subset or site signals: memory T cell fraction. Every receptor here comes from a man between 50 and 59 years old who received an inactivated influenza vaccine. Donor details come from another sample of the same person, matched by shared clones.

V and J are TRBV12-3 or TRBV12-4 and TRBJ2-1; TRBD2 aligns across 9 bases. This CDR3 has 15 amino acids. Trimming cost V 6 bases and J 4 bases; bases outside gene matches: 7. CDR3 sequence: CASRLTSGSYNEQFF. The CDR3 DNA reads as TGTGCCAGCAGGTTAACTAGCGGGTCTTACAATGAGCAGTTCTTC.

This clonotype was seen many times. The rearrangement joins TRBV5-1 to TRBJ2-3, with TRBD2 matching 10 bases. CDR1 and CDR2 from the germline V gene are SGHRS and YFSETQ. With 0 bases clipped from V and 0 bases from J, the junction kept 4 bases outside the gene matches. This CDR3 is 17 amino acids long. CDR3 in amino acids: CASSLAWTSGSTDTQYF. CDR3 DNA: TGCGCCAGCAGCTTGGCTTGGACTAGCGGTAGCACAGATACGCAGTATTTT.

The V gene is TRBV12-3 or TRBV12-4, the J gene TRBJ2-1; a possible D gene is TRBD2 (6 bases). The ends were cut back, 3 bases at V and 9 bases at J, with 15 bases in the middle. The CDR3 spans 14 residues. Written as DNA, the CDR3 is TGTGCCAGCAGTTTTCGGGGCGGGGTGGGTGAGCAGTTCTTC. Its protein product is CASSFRGGVGEQFF.

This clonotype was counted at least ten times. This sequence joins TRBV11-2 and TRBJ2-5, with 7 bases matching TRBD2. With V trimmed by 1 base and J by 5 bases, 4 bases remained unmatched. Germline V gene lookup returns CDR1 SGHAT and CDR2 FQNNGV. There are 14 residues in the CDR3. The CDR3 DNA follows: TGTGCCAGCAGCTTAGGGGGGGGTCGGGAGACCCAGTACTTC. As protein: CASSLGGGRETQYF.

The CDR3, as DNA: TGTGCCAGCAGTTACCTTCAGGGCCACTCTCATCGCTACGAGCAGTACTTC. It specifies CASSYLQGHSHRYEQYF. This chain uses TRBV6-2 or TRBV6-3 with TRBJ2-7; possibly TRBD1 for D (5 bases). Per germline, CDR1 MNHEY and CDR2 SVGEGT. This CDR3 comprises 17 residues. V gave up 2 bases and J gave up 3 bases, with 20 bases separating them.

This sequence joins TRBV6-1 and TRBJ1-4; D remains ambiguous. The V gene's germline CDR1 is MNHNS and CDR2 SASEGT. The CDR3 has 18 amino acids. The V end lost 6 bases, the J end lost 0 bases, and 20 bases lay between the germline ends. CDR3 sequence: CASRKRSPISATNEKLFF. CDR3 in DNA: TGTGCCAGCAGAAAGAGGTCACCCATATCGGCAACTAATGAAAAACTGTTTTTT.

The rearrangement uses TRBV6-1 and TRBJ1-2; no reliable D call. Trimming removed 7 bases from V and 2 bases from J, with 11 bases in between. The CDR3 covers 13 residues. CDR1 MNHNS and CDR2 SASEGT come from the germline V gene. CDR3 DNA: TGTGCCAGCAAGGGAGTCGGGAACTATGGCTACACCTTC. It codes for CASKGVGNYGYTF.

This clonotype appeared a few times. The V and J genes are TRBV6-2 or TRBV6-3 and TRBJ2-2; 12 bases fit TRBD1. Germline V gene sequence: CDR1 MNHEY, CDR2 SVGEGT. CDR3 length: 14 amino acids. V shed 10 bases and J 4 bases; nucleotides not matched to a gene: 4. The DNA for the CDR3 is TGTGCCATCGGGACAGGGGGCTTCACCGGGGAGCTGTTTTTT. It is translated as CAIGTGGFTGELFF.